This TCR beta chain was identified during a study of T-cell reconstitution after alpha-beta-depleted transplantation in children. General observations from the study: After one year, T-cell counts and TCRbeta diversity mostly came from new T cells. Reportedly, only several hundred clones from non-depleted graft cells drove alpha-beta T-cell counts at about two months.

The germline CDR1 and CDR2 sequences are SGHRS and YFSETQ. This CDR3 contains 16 residues. Trimming cost V 4 bases and J 1 base; bases outside gene matches: 5. TCRbeta library preparation incorporated unique molecular identifiers. TCRdb called the PCR reads again in MiXCR, with one record for every CDR3 protein. The sample lists fewer than 350,000 distinct CDR3 sequences; 6.5% to 9% were seen once. This clonotype was seen repeatedly, ten times or more. Its antigen is unidentified. This receptor was obtained from a female patient aged 2-9 years who had a stem cell transplant for Fanconi anemia, so the T cells may come from the graft donor. This specimen consisted of peripheral blood, obtained 360 days after TCRalphabeta/CD19-depleted stem cell transplant. The rearrangement joins TRBV5-1 to TRBJ2-3; TRBD2 matches 11 bases. DNA of the CDR3: TGCGCCAGCAGCAGAACTAGCGGGAGAGGCACAGATACGCAGTATTTT. This sequence encodes CASSRTSGRGTDTQYF. The full variable domain, its missing parts supplied by reference TRBV5-1 and TRBJ2-3, is KAGVTQTPRYLIKTRGQQVTLSCSPISGHRSVSWYQQTPGQGLQFLFEYFSETQRNKGNFPGRFSGRQFSNSRSEMNVSTLELGDSALYLCASSRTSGRGTDTQYFGPGTRLTVL.